Listed below are T cell receptor beta chains from one sample, sequenced in a study of Graves' ophthalmopathy and Graves' hyperthyroidism. TCRdb redid the calling of the multiplex PCR reads with MiXCR, one entry per CDR3 protein. The sample has hundreds of thousands of distinct CDR3 sequences; around a fifth are singletons. The sequencing sample was made of peripheral blood. These receptor sequences come from a woman aged 18-29 years with stable Graves' hyperthyroidism. Some clones in this sample may be carry-over from other donors' samples. The CDR3 runs from the conserved cysteine through the conserved F or W. The order of the fields is V gene, J gene, clone size, D gene, CDR3 DNA, CDR3 protein. The D gene is left open where the match is weak. Size tells how often a clone was seen (once, few, many) or the class of an expanded clone, and some rows leave it out.

V: TRBV6-5; J: TRBJ1-5; size: many; D: NA; DNA: TGTGCCAGCAGTACTAAGGGGCCACGGGGTCAGCCCCAGCATTTT; CDR3: CASSTKGPRGQPQHF
V: TRBV6-2/TRBV6-3; J: TRBJ1-1; size: many; D: NA; DNA: TGTGCCAGCAGTTACTATACCGCGAACACTGAAGCTTTCTTT; CDR3: CASSYYTANTEAFF
V: TRBV12-3/TRBV12-4; J: TRBJ2-5; size: many; D: NA; DNA: TGTGCCAGCAGTTCCAGGAGTTTCCAAGAGACCCAGTACTTC; CDR3: CASSSRSFQETQYF
V: TRBV18; J: TRBJ2-7; size: NA; D: NA; DNA: TGTGCCAGCTCAGCGGACAGCTCCTACGAGCAGTACTTC; CDR3: CASSADSSYEQYF
V: TRBV12-3/TRBV12-4; J: TRBJ1-1; size: NA; D: TRBD1; DNA: TGTGCCAGCAGTTTCCCCAACAGGGGGCTAAGACGAATGAACACTGAAGCTTTCTTT; CDR3: CASSFPNRGLRRMNTEAFF
V: TRBV10-3; J: TRBJ1-5; size: many; D: TRBD1; DNA: TGTGCCATCAGTGAGTTAGGGACAGGCAATCAGCCCCAGCATTTT; CDR3: CAISELGTGNQPQHF
V: TRBV6-1; J: TRBJ1-1; size: NA; D: NA; DNA: TGTGCCAGTACACCGGGAAGGACTGAAGCTTTCTTT; CDR3: CASTPGRTEAFF
V: TRBV6-2/TRBV6-3; J: TRBJ2-7; size: few; D: TRBD2; DNA: TGTGCCAGCAGTCCTGGGACTAGCGGGGAGAGGACCTACGAGCAGTACTTC; CDR3: CASSPGTSGERTYEQYF
V: TRBV27; J: TRBJ2-7; size: few; D: NA; DNA: TGCGCCAGCAGAACATTAACAACCCCCTACGAGCAGTACTTC; CDR3: CASRTLTTPYEQYF
V: TRBV7-8; J: TRBJ2-7; size: many; D: TRBD2; DNA: TGTGCCAGCAGCCTTAACCGGGGGGTTTCCTACGAGCAGTACTTC; CDR3: CASSLNRGVSYEQYF
V: TRBV4-1; J: TRBJ2-4; size: few; D: TRBD1; DNA: TGCGCCAGCAGCCAAGACCCCGGGACAGGGGGAAACATTCAGTACTTC; CDR3: CASSQDPGTGGNIQYF
V: TRBV6-5; J: TRBJ2-7; size: many; D: TRBD2; DNA: TGTGCCAGCAGTTACGGGCGGGGGGTGACCTACGAGCAGTACTTC; CDR3: CASSYGRGVTYEQYF
V: TRBV6-1; J: TRBJ2-2; size: NA; D: TRBD1; DNA: TGTGCCAGCAGTCCCCAACAGGGGGCCGGGGAGCTGTTTTTT; CDR3: CASSPQQGAGELFF
V: TRBV6-1; J: TRBJ1-2; size: few; D: NA; DNA: TGTGCCAGCAGTCGAATCCGTCTCTATGGCTACACCTTC; CDR3: CASSRIRLYGYTF
V: TRBV5-1; J: TRBJ2-7; size: few; D: TRBD2; DNA: TGCGCCAGCAGCTTTTTGGGGACTAATACCTACGAGCAGTACTTC; CDR3: CASSFLGTNTYEQYF
V: TRBV6-2/TRBV6-3; J: TRBJ1-5; size: NA; D: TRBD1; DNA: TGTGCCAGCAGTCCGCGGGGACAGGGGAGCAATCAGCCCCAGCATTTT; CDR3: CASSPRGQGSNQPQHF
V: TRBV10-3; J: TRBJ1-5; size: many; D: NA; DNA: TGTGCCATTGCCGCTAGCAATCAGCCCCAGCATTTT; CDR3: CAIAASNQPQHF
V: TRBV18; J: TRBJ1-6; size: NA; D: NA; DNA: TGTGCCAGCTCACCACAGGGTACAGGAAATTCACCCCTCCACTTT; CDR3: CASSPQGTGNSPLHF
V: TRBV7-8; J: TRBJ2-2; size: NA; D: TRBD2; DNA: TGTGCCAGCAGCCCCGGACTAGCGGGGGGGCCCACCGGGGAGCTGTTTTTT; CDR3: CASSPGLAGGPTGELFF
V: TRBV12-3/TRBV12-4; J: TRBJ1-2; size: many; D: NA; DNA: TGTGCCAGCCTGGACAGCTCCTATGGCTACACCTTC; CDR3: CASLDSSYGYTF
V: TRBV4-1; J: TRBJ1-2; size: many; D: NA; DNA: TGCGCCAGCAGCCAAGATCTCAGGGGAAACTATGGCTACACCTTC; CDR3: CASSQDLRGNYGYTF
V: TRBV20-1; J: TRBJ1-1; size: once; D: NA; DNA: TGCAGTGCTGCACGACAGTTTGAAGCTTTCTTT; CDR3: CSAARQFEAFF
V: TRBV4-1; J: TRBJ1-6; size: NA; D: NA; DNA: TGCGCCAGCAGCCAAGATTTGGGGAGGAGTACCTATAATTCACCCCTCCACTTT; CDR3: CASSQDLGRSTYNSPLHF
V: TRBV12-3/TRBV12-4; J: TRBJ1-1; size: many; D: NA; DNA: TGTGCCAGCAGCCCCTTAGGGGTGGGGCCCACTGAAGCTTTCTTT; CDR3: CASSPLGVGPTEAFF
V: TRBV6-4; J: TRBJ2-7; size: NA; D: NA; DNA: TGTGCCAGCAGTTACTCGGGTCACCCCGGGCCGATGGGCGAGCAGTACTTC; CDR3: CASSYSGHPGPMGEQYF
V: TRBV12-3/TRBV12-4; J: TRBJ2-7; size: many; D: NA; DNA: TGTGCCAGCAGAGGGGACTCCGCCTACGAGCAGTACTTC; CDR3: CASRGDSAYEQYF
V: TRBV5-1; J: TRBJ2-7; size: NA; D: TRBD2; DNA: TGCGCCAGCAGGAGGGGAGGGGAAACCGGGGCCGGGTTCTTC; CDR3: CASRRGGETGAGFF
V: TRBV6-1; J: TRBJ2-6; size: NA; D: TRBD1; DNA: TGTGCCAGCAGTGAAGTACGAGGACAGGTCGGCTCTGGGGCCAACGTCCTGACTTTC; CDR3: CASSEVRGQVGSGANVLTF
V: TRBV29-1; J: TRBJ1-2; size: few; D: TRBD1; DNA: TGCAGCGTTGGAGTCAGCACAGGGGGCGCCTATGGCTACACCTTC; CDR3: CSVGVSTGGAYGYTF
V: TRBV6-1; J: TRBJ1-2; size: many; D: NA; DNA: TGTGCCAGCAGTGAAGACGGGGGAGTTAACTATGGCTACACCTTC; CDR3: CASSEDGGVNYGYTF
V: TRBV6-1; J: TRBJ2-5; size: NA; D: TRBD1; DNA: TGTGCCAGCAGTAGACAGGGGGCGTTAGGGACCCAGTACTTC; CDR3: CASSRQGALGTQYF
V: TRBV5-5; J: TRBJ2-2; size: NA; D: TRBD2; DNA: TGTGCCAGCAGCTGGGATAGCGGGAGAACCGGGGAGCTGTTTTTT; CDR3: CASSWDSGRTGELFF
V: TRBV20-1; J: TRBJ1-2; size: NA; D: NA; DNA: TGCAGTGCTAGATCAACCCCCCACTATGGCTACACCTTC; CDR3: CSARSTPHYGYTF
V: TRBV25-1; J: TRBJ2-7; size: many; D: TRBD2; DNA: TGTGCCAGCAGTGACCCGAGGACTAGCGGGAGAGTGTACGAGCAGTACTTC; CDR3: CASSDPRTSGRVYEQYF
V: TRBV5-1; J: TRBJ2-2; size: few; D: NA; DNA: TGCGCCAGCAGCTCAATGGCAACCTTGGGGTTCGGGGAGCTGTTTTTT; CDR3: CASSSMATLGFGELFF
V: TRBV27; J: TRBJ2-7; size: NA; D: NA; DNA: TGTGCCAGCAGTTTATCGACACCCGACGAGCAGTACTTC; CDR3: CASSLSTPDEQYF
V: TRBV14; J: TRBJ1-2; size: many; D: NA; DNA: TGTGCCAGCAGCCAAGATAGTCGAGATCGTGGCTACACCTTC; CDR3: CASSQDSRDRGYTF
V: TRBV10-1; J: TRBJ2-2; size: NA; D: NA; DNA: TGCGCCAGCAGTGATGTAGACGGGGAGCTGTTTTTT; CDR3: CASSDVDGELFF
V: TRBV6-2/TRBV6-3; J: TRBJ2-4; size: NA; D: NA; DNA: TGTGCCAGCAGTTACTTGGAGGGGGAGATAAACATTCAGTACTTC; CDR3: CASSYLEGEINIQYF
V: TRBV6-2/TRBV6-3; J: TRBJ2-2; size: many; D: NA; DNA: TGTGCCAGCAGTTATCGGTTGGAGGGCCTCGGCGGGGAGCTGTTTTTT; CDR3: CASSYRLEGLGGELFF
V: TRBV4-2; J: TRBJ1-1; size: many; D: NA; DNA: TGTGCCAGCAGCCAAGATTCCCGGACGAACACTGAAGCTTTCTTT; CDR3: CASSQDSRTNTEAFF
V: TRBV6-1; J: TRBJ2-7; size: few; D: NA; DNA: TGTGCCAGCAGTGGTAACAGCTATTACGAGCAGTACTTC; CDR3: CASSGNSYYEQYF